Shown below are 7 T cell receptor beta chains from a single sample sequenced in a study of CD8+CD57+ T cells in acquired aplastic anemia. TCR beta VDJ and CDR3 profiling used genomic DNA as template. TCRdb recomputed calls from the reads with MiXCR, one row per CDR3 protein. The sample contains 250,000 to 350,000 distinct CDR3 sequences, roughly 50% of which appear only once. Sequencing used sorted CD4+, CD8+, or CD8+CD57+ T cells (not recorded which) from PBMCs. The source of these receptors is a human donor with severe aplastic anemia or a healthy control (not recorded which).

CDR3 nucleotide sequence: TGTGCCACCAGTGATAGGGGACTAGCGGGGGGGCCGGAGACCCAGTACTTC. It yields the protein CATSDRGLAGGPETQYF. This chain joins TRBV24-1 and TRBJ2-5; 16 nucleotides align to TRBD2. Germline V gene data show CDR1 as KGHDR and CDR2 as SFDVKD. This CDR3 comprises 17 residues. V shed 3 bases, J shed 5 bases, and the junction held 5 bases outside the gene matches.

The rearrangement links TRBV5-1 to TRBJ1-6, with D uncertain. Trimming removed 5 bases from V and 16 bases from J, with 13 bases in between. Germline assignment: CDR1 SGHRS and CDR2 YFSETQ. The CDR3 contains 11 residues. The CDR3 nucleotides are TGCGCCAGCAGGGATACGGAGACTCTCCACTTT. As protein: CASRDTETLHF.

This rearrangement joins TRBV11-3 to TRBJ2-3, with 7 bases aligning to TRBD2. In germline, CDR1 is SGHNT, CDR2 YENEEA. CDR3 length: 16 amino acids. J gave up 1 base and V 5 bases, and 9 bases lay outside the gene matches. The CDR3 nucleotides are TGTGCCAGCAGCCGGGGGGTGGGGAAGGGCACAGATACGCAGTATTTT. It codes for CASSRGVGKGTDTQYF.

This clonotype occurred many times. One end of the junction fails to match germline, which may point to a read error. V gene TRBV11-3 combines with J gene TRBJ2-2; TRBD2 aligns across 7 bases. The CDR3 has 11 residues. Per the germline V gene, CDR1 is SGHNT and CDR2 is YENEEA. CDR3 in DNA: TGTGCCAGCAGCCTGGGGGGGGGGCTGTTTTTT. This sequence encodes CASSLGGGLFF.

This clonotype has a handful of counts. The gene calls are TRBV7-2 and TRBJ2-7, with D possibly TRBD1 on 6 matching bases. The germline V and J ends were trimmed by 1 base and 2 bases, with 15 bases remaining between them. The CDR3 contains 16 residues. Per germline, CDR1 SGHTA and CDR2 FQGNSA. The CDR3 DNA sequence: TGTGCCAGCAGCTTAGATTACGGGCAGGGGACCTACGAGCAGTACTTC. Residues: CASSLDYGQGTYEQYF.

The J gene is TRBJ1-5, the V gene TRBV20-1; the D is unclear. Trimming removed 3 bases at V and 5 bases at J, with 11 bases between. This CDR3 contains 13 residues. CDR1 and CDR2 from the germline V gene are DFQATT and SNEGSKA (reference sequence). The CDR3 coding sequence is TGCAGTGCTAGGATGAGGGTCGATCAGCCCCAGCATTTT. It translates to CSARMRVDQPQHF.

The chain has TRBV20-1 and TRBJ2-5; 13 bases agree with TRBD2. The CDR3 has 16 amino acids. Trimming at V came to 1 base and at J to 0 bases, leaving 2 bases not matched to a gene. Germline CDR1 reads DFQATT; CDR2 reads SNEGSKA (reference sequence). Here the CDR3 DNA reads TGCAGTGCTAGAGCCGGGACTAGCGGGGACCAAGAGACCCAGTACTTC. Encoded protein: CSARAGTSGDQETQYF.